This TCR beta chain was captured in a study of cytomegalovirus exposure and HLA in healthy donors. The study's findings and limits: Previous analysis showed most TCR beta V segments were productive about 87% or about 30% of the time. Equally common other TCR beta chains were less clonally expanded than HLA-associated ones, a later analysis found.

With regard to this clone: Its target is unknown.

Looked up from germline, CDR1 is SGHNT and CDR2 is YYREEE (reference sequence). The CDR3 has 13 amino acids. Trimming removed 2 bases from V and 6 bases from J, with 10 bases in between. Primers included in the PCR were 60 Vbeta and 13 Jbeta primers. Sequencing was performed with immunoSEQ multiplex PCR; in TCRdb, only in-frame clones are kept and a portion is missing. The sample lists some 120,000 clones, more than 65% occurring once. The rearrangement uses TRBV5-4 and TRBJ2-3; a weak D match, TRBD2 (5 bases). The sample taken for sequencing was PBMCs. This TCR was recovered from a young man in good health and CMV-seropositive. CDR3 loop: CASSLDGEDTQYF. DNA for the CDR3: TGTGCCAGCAGCTTAGACGGGGAGGATACGCAGTATTTT.